This T cell receptor (beta chain) was sequenced during a study of HIV-infected patients and healthy controls. TCRdb independently ran MiXCR on the 5' RACE reads; one entry per CDR3 protein. There are about 64,000 distinct CDR3 sequences in the sample; 15% to 20% occur only once, and 1.1% to 1.5% lies in the top ten. This clonotype was recorded many times. The sequence was collected from a human donor in good health. Sequencing was carried out using CD4+ T cells from blood.

DNA for the CDR3: TGTGCCAGCAGAGAACAGGGGCGCACTGAAGCTTTCTTT. This codes for CASREQGRTEAFF. J is TRBJ1-1 and V is TRBV27; 7 nucleotides agree with TRBD1. Germline loops: CDR1 MNHEY, CDR2 SMNVEV (reference sequence). This CDR3 has 13 amino acids. Trimming cost V 6 bases and J 4 bases; bases outside gene matches: 5.